The 30 T cell receptor beta chains below come from one sample, sequenced in a study of CD8 T cells in ankylosing spondylitis. TCRdb re-analysed the 5' RACE reads in MiXCR, keeping a single row per CDR3 protein. The repertoire holds roughly 100,000 distinct CDR3 sequences, with roughly 8.3% as singletons. Material for sequencing was blood, either unsorted or a sorted T cell fraction (not recorded which). These receptors originate from a male donor with ankylosing spondylitis or in good health (not recorded which).

The sample holds many counts of this clonotype. The chain has TRBV2 and TRBJ2-7, with a possible D match to TRBD2 (6 bases). The CDR3 contains 13 residues. Looked up from germline, CDR1 is SNHLY and CDR2 is FYNNEI. The V end lost 7 bases, the J end lost 3 bases, and 13 bases lay between the germline ends. CDR3 DNA: TGTGCCAGCAATACCGGGACTCACTACGAGCAGTACTTC. Its translation: CASNTGTHYEQYF.

This clonotype was recorded many times. This chain connects TRBV7-9 to TRBJ1-1; D is unclear. V was pared by 5 bases and J by 0 bases, with 7 bases between. CDR3 length: 13 residues. Germline CDR1 is SEHNR and CDR2 is FQNEAQ (reference sequence). As DNA, the CDR3 is TGTGCCAGCAGCCCGCCCATGAACACTGAAGCTTTCTTT. Its translation: CASSPPMNTEAFF.

In this sample, this clonotype turned up many times. The chain couples TRBV3-1 to TRBJ2-7; 9 positions match TRBD2. Per germline, CDR1 LGHDT and CDR2 YNNKEL (reference sequence). The CDR3 covers 14 residues. The V gene end was trimmed by 4 bases and the J gene end by 1 base; junction bases not matched to a gene: 2. The CDR3 DNA reads as TGTGCCAGCAGCCGGGGACTAGCTTCCTACGAGCAGTACTTC. As protein: CASSRGLASYEQYF.

This sequence joins TRBV5-1 and TRBJ1-5, with D hard to call. The CDR3 runs 16 residues. Germline lookup yields CDR1 SGHRS and CDR2 YFSETQ. Trimming took off 0 bases at V and 2 bases at J, with 12 bases between the two ends. The CDR3 loop is CASSLEPLQGNQPQHF. The DNA for the CDR3 is TGCGCCAGCAGCTTGGAGCCCCTCCAAGGCAATCAGCCCCAGCATTTT. Full variable domain (rest looked up from reference TRBV5-1 and TRBJ1-5): KAGVTQTPRYLIKTRGQQVTLSCSPISGHRSVSWYQQTPGQGLQFLFEYFSETQRNKGNFPGRFSGRQFSNSRSEMNVSTLELGDSALYLCASSLEPLQGNQPQHFGDGTRLSIL.

This clonotype was observed many times. V usage is TRBV6-2 or TRBV6-3 and J usage is TRBJ1-2, with TRBD1 matching over 8 bases. CDR1 is MNHEY, CDR2 SVGEGT, per germline. This CDR3 contains 14 residues. Trimming removed 10 bases from V and 0 bases from J; junction bases left unmatched: 7. CDR3 sequence (DNA): TGTGCCATCAGAGCAGGGGGCACTAACTATGGCTACACCTTC. It encodes CAIRAGGTNYGYTF.

Many counts were recorded for this clonotype. This chain links TRBV12-3 or TRBV12-4 with TRBJ1-5, with D uncertain. The CDR3 runs to 15 residues. V was cut by 5 bases and J by 0 bases, with 11 bases left in between. The CDR3 sequence: CASSPTSSSNQPQHF. DNA for the CDR3: TGTGCCAGCAGTCCGACCTCGTCTAGCAATCAGCCCCAGCATTTT.

This clonotype occurred many times. The chain joins TRBV7-2 to TRBJ2-3, with D hard to call. The germline V and J ends were trimmed by 0 bases and 0 bases, with 7 bases remaining between them. Germline CDR1 reads SGHTA; CDR2 reads FQGNSA. The CDR3 extends over 15 amino acids. The CDR3 bases are TGTGCCAGCAGCTTAGCGCTGATTAGCACAGATACGCAGTATTTT. Translation gives CASSLALISTDTQYF.

This clonotype was detected ten times or more. The junction and the germline gene differ at one end; a read error may be behind it. This chain uses TRBV5-5 with TRBJ2-2; a possible D gene is TRBD1 (6 bases). The CDR3 has 13 residues. CDR1 is SGHKS and CDR2 is YYEKEE in the germline V gene (reference sequence). CDR3 DNA sequence: TGTGCCAGCAGCTTGTGGGACACCGGGGAGCTGTCTTTT. Protein sequence: CASSLWDTGELSF.

This clonotype has ten or more counts. The chain uses TRBV7-2 and TRBJ2-1, with 9 bases fitting TRBD2. The CDR3 extends over 15 amino acids. The V gene's germline CDR1 is SGHTA and CDR2 FQGNSA. After removal of 5 bases from V and 4 bases from J, the junction contained 6 bases not matched to a gene. For the CDR3, the DNA is TGTGCCAGCAGCATTAGCGGGGGAACATACAATGAGCAGTTCTTC. Protein sequence: CASSISGGTYNEQFF.

This clonotype showed up many times. V usage is TRBV18 and J usage is TRBJ1-6; D remains unclear. V was clipped by 3 bases and J by 14 bases, with 14 bases between them. Germline-derived CDR1 and CDR2 are KGHSH and LQKENI. The CDR3 has 13 amino acids. The CDR3 DNA follows: TGTGCCAGCTCACCTTTGGTCGACCAGGCCCTCCACTTT. This encodes CASSPLVDQALHF.

This clonotype was counted many times. V and J are TRBV6-2 or TRBV6-3 and TRBJ2-7; D is possibly TRBD1 (5 bases). Germline CDR1 MNHEY, CDR2 SVGEGT. V lost 9 bases and J lost 3, with 12 bases in between. CDR3 length: 12 amino acids. CDR3 in amino acids: CASKYQGYEQYF. Here the CDR3 DNA reads TGTGCCAGTAAATACCAGGGCTACGAGCAGTACTTC.

This clonotype was detected ten times or more. V and J are TRBV3-1 and TRBJ2-1, with 12 bases matching TRBD2. CDR1 and CDR2 from the germline V gene are LGHDT and YNNKEL (reference sequence). The CDR3 consists of 15 residues. V shed 1 base, J shed 15 bases, and the junction held 10 bases outside the gene matches. The CDR3 coding sequence is TGTGCCAGCAGCCAAGCTCTAGCGGGAGGGCCTTCGCCGTTCTTC. It yields the protein CASSQALAGGPSPFF.

This clonotype was found many times. V is TRBV12-5 and J is TRBJ2-7; no firm D call. This CDR3 is built from 11 residues. Germline loops: CDR1 LGHNT, CDR2 FRNRAP. Trimming took 6 bases from V and 3 from J, leaving 6 bases between them. CDR3 loop: CASGPDYEQYF. The CDR3 DNA is TGTGCTAGTGGGCCAGACTACGAGCAGTACTTC.

This clonotype was counted ten times or more. This chain uses TRBV6-2 or TRBV6-3 with TRBJ2-2; tentative D call: TRBD2 (6 bases). The CDR3 consists of 14 residues. CDR1 is MNHEY and CDR2 is SVGEGT in the germline V gene. With 7 bases removed from V and 1 base from J, the gap between germline ends came to 10 bases. The CDR3 sequence is CASTRGLNTGELFF. The CDR3 DNA reads TGTGCCAGCACGCGGGGACTGAACACCGGGGAGCTGTTTTTT.

V usage is TRBV7-9 and J usage is TRBJ2-5; D unclear. CDR1 SEHNR and CDR2 FQNEAQ come from the germline V gene (reference sequence). V lost 4 bases to trimming and J lost 5 bases, with 14 bases between them. The length of the CDR3 is 14 residues. Here the CDR3 reads CASSSTTDIETQYF. In DNA, the CDR3 is TGTGCCAGCAGCTCCACCACCGACATTGAGACCCAGTACTTC.

For this clonotype: A much larger clonotype is one base distant, so this may be a read error. The chain uses TRBV12-3 or TRBV12-4 and TRBJ2-2; 8 nucleotides match TRBD1. The CDR3 has 14 residues. CDR3 region: CAGSTTGETGELFF. DNA of the CDR3: TGTGCCGGCAGTACGACAGGGGAGACCGGGGAGCTGTTTTTT.

This clonotype was picked up many times. V usage is TRBV9 and J usage is TRBJ2-1, with 12 bases matching TRBD2. CDR1 is SGDLS, CDR2 YYNGEE, per germline. The V segment lost 2 bases and the J segment 8 bases; nucleotides outside the gene matches: 14. The CDR3 is made up of 18 amino acids. CDR3 amino acids: CASSVPIRLAGVRDEQFF. The CDR3 nucleotides are TGTGCCAGCAGCGTCCCGATCCGACTAGCGGGAGTTAGAGATGAGCAGTTCTTC.

This clonotype has at least ten counts. The gene calls are TRBV20-1 and TRBJ2-1, with D unresolved. Germline CDR1 and CDR2: DFQATT and SNEGSKA (reference sequence). Trimming left V 7 bases short and J 1 base short, with 8 bases between. The CDR3 totals 12 residues. The CDR3 sequence is CSVYKSYNEQFF. CDR3 sequence (DNA): TGCAGTGTGTATAAATCCTACAATGAGCAGTTCTTC.

This clonotype was detected many times. This sequence joins TRBV20-1 and TRBJ2-1; the match to TRBD2 covers 11 bases. The J segment lost 6 bases and the V segment lost 4 bases, leaving 2 bases of the junction unmatched. The CDR3 has 13 amino acids. Germline V CDR1 and CDR2: DFQATT, SNEGSKA (reference sequence). The CDR3: CSAKLAGANEQFF. CDR3 bases: TGCAGTGCTAAACTAGCGGGAGCCAATGAGCAGTTCTTC.

This clonotype was recorded at least ten times. The chain uses TRBV2 and TRBJ2-1, with D possibly TRBD2 on 6 matching bases. There are 14 residues in the CDR3. Trimming cost V 6 bases and J 8 bases, with 17 bases left between them. The germline gives CDR1 SNHLY, CDR2 FYNNEI. CDR3 residues: CASRAGLRVDEQFF. Written as DNA, the CDR3 is TGTGCCAGCAGAGCGGGCCTCAGGGTCGATGAGCAGTTCTTC. Full variable domain (missing parts from reference TRBV2 and TRBJ2-1): EPEVTQTPSHQVTQMGQEVILRCVPISNHLYFYWYRQILGQKVEFLVSFYNNEISEKSEIFDDQFSVERPDGSNFTLKIRSTKLEDSAMYFCASRAGLRVDEQFFGPGTRLTVL.

The V and J genes are TRBV30 and TRBJ2-2; D is perhaps TRBD1 (5 bases). V lost 2 bases and J lost 5, with 18 bases in between. CDR1 GTSNPN and CDR2 SVGIG come from the germline V gene (reference sequence). The CDR3 totals 16 residues. The CDR3 reads CAWSSLDAGLTGELFF. DNA of the CDR3: TGTGCCTGGAGTAGTCTGGACGCAGGGTTGACCGGGGAGCTGTTTTTT.

At least ten counts were recorded for this clonotype. The chain employs TRBV7-2 and TRBJ2-3; TRBD1 agrees at 7 bases. Germline CDR1 SGHTA, CDR2 FQGNSA. Trimming removed 5 bases from V and 6 bases from J; junction bases left unmatched: 8. This CDR3 spans 14 amino acids. The CDR3 region is CASSPQGSKDTQYF. The CDR3 nucleotides are TGTGCCAGCAGCCCACAGGGGAGTAAGGATACGCAGTATTTT.

This clonotype was counted ten times or more. This chain uses TRBV7-2 with TRBJ1-2; D gene ambiguous. CDR1 is SGHTA, CDR2 FQGNSA, per germline. The length of the CDR3 is 14 residues. V gave up 6 bases and J gave up 3 bases, with 14 bases separating them. The CDR3 is CASSQGPRDYGYTF. The CDR3 DNA reads TGTGCCAGCAGTCAAGGCCCTAGGGACTATGGCTACACCTTC.

The table lists this clonotype with many counts. The V call is TRBV6-5, the J call TRBJ2-7, with no clear D. V shed 0 bases and J shed 0 bases, with 9 bases lying between them. Germline V lookup: CDR1 MNHEY, CDR2 SVGAGI. The CDR3 loop spans 15 amino acids. The CDR3 loop reads CASSYSLVASYEQYF. CDR3 in DNA: TGTGCCAGCAGTTACTCCCTAGTGGCCTCCTACGAGCAGTACTTC.

This clonotype was observed many times. CDR3 protein: CASSLGGAYNEQFF. CDR3 coding DNA: TGTGCCAGCAGTCTAGGGGGAGCCTACAATGAGCAGTTCTTC. This chain joins TRBV6-2 or TRBV6-3 and TRBJ2-1, with D possibly TRBD1 on 6 matching bases. Germline CDR1 and CDR2: MNHEY and SVGEGT. The CDR3 is 14 amino acids. Trimming left V 5 bases short and J 2 bases short, with 10 bases between.

The table lists this clonotype with many counts. This chain connects TRBV4-2 to TRBJ2-3, with a tentative D call TRBD1 (5 bases). V dropped 4 bases and J dropped 6 bases, with 17 bases sitting between them. CDR3 size: 15 residues. Germline V gives CDR1 LGHNA, CDR2 YNFKEQ. The CDR3 DNA reads as TGTGCCAGCAGCCCCCTGGGGCGAGGACCCGATACGCAGTATTTT. Translating gives CASSPLGRGPDTQYF.

This clonotype has ten or more counts. The V call is TRBV9, the J call TRBJ2-1, with TRBD2 matching over 8 bases. The length of the CDR3 is 15 residues. Germline V gene data show CDR1 as SGDLS and CDR2 as YYNGEE. The junction had 6 bases not matched to a gene; V was cut back by 5 bases and J by 2 bases. The CDR3 protein is CASSAAGDAYNEQFF. The CDR3 DNA reads as TGTGCCAGCAGTGCAGCGGGAGATGCCTACAATGAGCAGTTCTTC.

This clonotype has a count of ten or more. The CDR3 bases are TGTGCCAGCAGTTTGTTTTCCGGGATTATTGGAAACACCATATATTTT. It codes for CASSLFSGIIGNTIYF. The V call is TRBV12-3 or TRBV12-4, the J call TRBJ1-3, with D unresolved. This CDR3 region has 16 residues. With 3 bases removed from V and 3 bases from J, the gap between germline ends came to 15 bases.

In this sample, this clonotype turned up many times. V usage is TRBV5-6 and J usage is TRBJ2-1; D possibly corresponds to TRBD1 (5 bases). CDR1 is SGHDT, CDR2 YYEEEE, per germline. This CDR3 contains 16 residues. Deletions cut 1 base from V and 0 bases from J, with 11 bases between. The CDR3 loop reads CASSLPRQSSYNEQFF. As DNA, the CDR3 is TGTGCCAGCAGCTTGCCGCGACAGAGCTCCTACAATGAGCAGTTCTTC.

There are many counts of this clonotype. The chain joins TRBV5-1 to TRBJ2-2, with D perhaps TRBD2 (5 bases). The length of the CDR3 is 16 residues. CDR1 SGHRS and CDR2 YFSETQ come from the germline V gene. Trimming left V 0 bases short and J 0 bases short, with 9 bases between. The CDR3 protein is CASSLAGETNTGELFF. The CDR3 region has the DNA TGCGCCAGCAGCTTGGCCGGGGAAACGAACACCGGGGAGCTGTTTTTT.